This T cell receptor (beta chain) emerged from a study of blood T cells in healthy people across ages. Whole-study findings and limits: Long-lived donors had more naive CD4+ cells and higher diversity than aged donors. The authors considered diversity estimates from one million T cells to be underestimates.

Then a second PCR, running about 6 to 11 cycles, was carried out with a sample-barcoded 5' primer and a J-beta primer mix. From the 5' RACE reads, TCRdb called clonotypes with MiXCR, one entry per CDR3 protein. This table holds about 970,000 distinct CDR3 sequences, 51% found once. A minimum of 6.5 million PBMCs was isolated per sample. Per sample, extraction of total RNA gave at least 5.5 micrograms in every case. With respect to this clonotype: Its antigen is undetermined.

This CDR3 has 16 amino acids. V lost 0 bases to trimming and J lost 4 bases, with 15 bases between them. Germline CDR1 and CDR2: MNHEY and SVGEGT. V gene TRBV6-2 or TRBV6-3 combines with J gene TRBJ1-2; tentative D call: TRBD1 (6 bases). The clonotype originates from a woman aged 60-75 years in good health. Sequencing used blood. The CDR3 nucleotides are TGTGCCAGCAGTTACTCAAGCAGGGGTTATATCTATGGCTACACCTTC. Protein product: CASSYSSRGYIYGYTF.